This TCR beta chain was recovered during a study of cytomegalovirus exposure and HLA in healthy donors. This PCR relied on a set of 60 Vbeta primers and 13 Jbeta primers. TCRdb's copy holds only in-frame clones and misses some; the assay was immunoSEQ multiplex PCR. The table includes approximately 100,000 clones, 73% detected once. The V and J ends lost 3 bases and 4 bases respectively, with 12 bases between them. Germline lookup yields CDR1 MGHRA and CDR2 YSYEKL. The CDR3 extends over 14 amino acids. This clone was recorded a few times. The chain combines TRBV4-1 with TRBJ1-2; TRBD1 might be the D (6 bases). The receptor was isolated from a man aged 35-49 years in good health and CMV-seronegative. Sequencing was done on a sample of PBMCs. Here the CDR3 DNA reads TGCGCCAGCAGCCAGTTGACAGGCGTCTATGGCTACACCTTC. Translation: CASSQLTGVYGYTF.